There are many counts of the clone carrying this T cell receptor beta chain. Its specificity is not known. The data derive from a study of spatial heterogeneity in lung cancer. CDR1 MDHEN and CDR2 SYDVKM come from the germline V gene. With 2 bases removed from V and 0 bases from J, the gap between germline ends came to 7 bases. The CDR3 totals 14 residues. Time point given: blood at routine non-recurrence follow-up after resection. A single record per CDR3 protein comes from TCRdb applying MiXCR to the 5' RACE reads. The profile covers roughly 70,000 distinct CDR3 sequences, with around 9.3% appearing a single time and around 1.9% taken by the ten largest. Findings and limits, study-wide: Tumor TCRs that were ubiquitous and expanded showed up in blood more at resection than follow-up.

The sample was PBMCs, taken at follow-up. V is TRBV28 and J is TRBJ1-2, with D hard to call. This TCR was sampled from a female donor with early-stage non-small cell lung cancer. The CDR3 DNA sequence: TGTGCCAGCAGTTTAGCGCGCCCTAACTATGGCTACACCTTC. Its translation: CASSLARPNYGYTF.